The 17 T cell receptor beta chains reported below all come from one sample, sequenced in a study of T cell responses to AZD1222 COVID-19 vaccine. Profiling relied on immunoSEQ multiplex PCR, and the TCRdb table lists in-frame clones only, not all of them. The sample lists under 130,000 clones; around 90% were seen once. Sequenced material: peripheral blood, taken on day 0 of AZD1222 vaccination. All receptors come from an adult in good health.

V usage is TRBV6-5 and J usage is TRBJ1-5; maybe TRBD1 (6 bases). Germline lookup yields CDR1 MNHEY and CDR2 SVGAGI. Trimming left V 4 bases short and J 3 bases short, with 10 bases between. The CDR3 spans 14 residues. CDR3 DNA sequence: TGTGCCAGCAGTTTGACAGGATTCAATCAGCCCCAGCATTTT. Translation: CASSLTGFNQPQHF.

CDR3 sequence (DNA): TGTGCCAGCAATAGCGGAGAGAGCTCTGGGGCCAACGTCCTGACTTTC. Its protein product is CASNSGESSGANVLTF. This sequence joins TRBV28 and TRBJ2-6, with a tentative D call TRBD2 (6 bases). CDR1 is MDHEN, CDR2 SYDVKM, per germline. This CDR3 is built from 16 residues. The V end was cut by 7 bases, the J end by 0 bases, with 13 bases between.

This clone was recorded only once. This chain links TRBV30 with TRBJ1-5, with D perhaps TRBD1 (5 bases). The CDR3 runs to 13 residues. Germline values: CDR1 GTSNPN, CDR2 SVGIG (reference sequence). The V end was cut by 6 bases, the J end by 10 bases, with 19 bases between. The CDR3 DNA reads TGTGCCTGCGCAGGTACGAGGGGAAAACCCCAGCATTTT. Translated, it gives CACAGTRGKPQHF.

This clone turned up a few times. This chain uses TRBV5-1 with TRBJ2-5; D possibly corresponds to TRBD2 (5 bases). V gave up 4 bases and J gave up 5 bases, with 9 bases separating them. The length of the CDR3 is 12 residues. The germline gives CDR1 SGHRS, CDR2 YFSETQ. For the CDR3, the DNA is TGCGCCAGCAGCAAGGACTTCGAGACCCAGTACTTC. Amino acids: CASSKDFETQYF.

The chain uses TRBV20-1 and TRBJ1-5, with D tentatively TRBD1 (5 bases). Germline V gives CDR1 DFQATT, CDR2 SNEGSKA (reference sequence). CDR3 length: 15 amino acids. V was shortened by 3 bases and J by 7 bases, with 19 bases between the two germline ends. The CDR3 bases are TGCAGTGCTAGTAATATGAGGGGAGAGAACCAGCCCCAGCATTTT. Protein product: CSASNMRGENQPQHF.

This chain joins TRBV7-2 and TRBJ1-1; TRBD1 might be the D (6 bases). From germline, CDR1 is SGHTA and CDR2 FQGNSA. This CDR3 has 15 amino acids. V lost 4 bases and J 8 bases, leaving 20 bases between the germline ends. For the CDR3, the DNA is TGTGCCAGCAGCTCACAGGGAGGGTTGATGGGGGAAGCTTTCTTT. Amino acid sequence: CASSSQGGLMGEAFF.

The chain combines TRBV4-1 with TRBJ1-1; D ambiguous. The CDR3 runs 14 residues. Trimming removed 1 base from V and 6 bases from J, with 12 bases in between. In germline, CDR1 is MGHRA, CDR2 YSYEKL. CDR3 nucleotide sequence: TGCGCCAGCAGCCAAGTTTCTAGGGAAGCTGAAGCTTTCTTT. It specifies CASSQVSREAEAFF.

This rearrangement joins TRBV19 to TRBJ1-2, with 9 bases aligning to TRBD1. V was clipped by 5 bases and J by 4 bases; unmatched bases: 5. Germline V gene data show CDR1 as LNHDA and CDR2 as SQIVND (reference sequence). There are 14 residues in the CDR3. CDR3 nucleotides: TGTGCCAGTAGTCTGGGGACAGGGCCCTATGGCTACACCTTC. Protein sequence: CASSLGTGPYGYTF.

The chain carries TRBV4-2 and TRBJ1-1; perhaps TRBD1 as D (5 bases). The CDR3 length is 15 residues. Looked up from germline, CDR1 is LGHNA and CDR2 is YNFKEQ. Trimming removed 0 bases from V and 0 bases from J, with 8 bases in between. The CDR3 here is CASSQEPGLNTEAFF. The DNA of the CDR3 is TGTGCCAGCAGCCAAGAACCAGGGCTGAACACTGAAGCTTTCTTT.

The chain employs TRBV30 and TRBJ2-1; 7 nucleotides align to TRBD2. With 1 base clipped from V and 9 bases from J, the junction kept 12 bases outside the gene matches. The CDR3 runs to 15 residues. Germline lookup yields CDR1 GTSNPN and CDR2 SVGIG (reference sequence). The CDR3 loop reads CAWSAGLVVLGEQFF. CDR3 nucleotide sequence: TGTGCCTGGAGTGCAGGACTAGTGGTACTCGGTGAGCAGTTCTTC.

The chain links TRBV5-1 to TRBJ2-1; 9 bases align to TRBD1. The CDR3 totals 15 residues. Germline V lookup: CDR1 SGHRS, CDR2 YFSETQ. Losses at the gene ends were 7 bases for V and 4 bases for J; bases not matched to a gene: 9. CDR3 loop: CASGVTGGLYNEQFF. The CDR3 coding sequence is TGCGCCAGCGGAGTAACAGGGGGCTTGTACAATGAGCAGTTCTTC.

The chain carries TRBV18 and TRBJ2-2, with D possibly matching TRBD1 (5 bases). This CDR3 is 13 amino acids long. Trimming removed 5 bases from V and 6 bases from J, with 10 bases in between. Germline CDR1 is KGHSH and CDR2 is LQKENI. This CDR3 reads CASSGDSSGELFF. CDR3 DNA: TGTGCCAGCTCAGGTGACAGCTCCGGGGAGCTGTTTTTT.

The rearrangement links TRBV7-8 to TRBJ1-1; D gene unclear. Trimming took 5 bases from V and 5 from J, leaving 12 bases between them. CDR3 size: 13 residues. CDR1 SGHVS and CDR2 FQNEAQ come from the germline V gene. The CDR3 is CASSRYEGTEAFF. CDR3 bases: TGTGCCAGCAGCAGATATGAGGGAACTGAAGCTTTCTTT. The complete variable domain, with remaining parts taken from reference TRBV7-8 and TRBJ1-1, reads GAGVSQSPRYKVAKRGQDVALRCDPISGHVSLFWYQQALGQGPEFLTYFQNEAQLDKSGLPSDRFFAERPEGSVSTLKIQRTQQEDSAVYLCASSRYEGTEAFFGQGTRLTVV.

The DNA for the CDR3 is TGTGCCAGCAGCCGAACTGAAGCTTTCTTT. Its protein is CASSRTEAFF. The chain links TRBV11-1 to TRBJ1-1; D is uncertain. The CDR3 is 10 amino acids. Per the germline V gene, CDR1 is SGHAT and CDR2 is FQDESV (reference sequence). V dropped 5 bases and J dropped 5 bases, with 3 bases sitting between them.

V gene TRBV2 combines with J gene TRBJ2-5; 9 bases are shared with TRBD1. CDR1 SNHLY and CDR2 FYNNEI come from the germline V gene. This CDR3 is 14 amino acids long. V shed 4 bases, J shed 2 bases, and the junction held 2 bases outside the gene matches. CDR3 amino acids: CASSGGQGQETQYF. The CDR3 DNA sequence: TGTGCCAGCAGTGGAGGACAGGGGCAAGAGACCCAGTACTTC.

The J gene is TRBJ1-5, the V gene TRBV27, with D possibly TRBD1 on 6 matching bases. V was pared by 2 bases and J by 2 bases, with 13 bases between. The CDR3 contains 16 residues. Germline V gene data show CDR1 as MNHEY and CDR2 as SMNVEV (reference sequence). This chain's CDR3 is CASSLLGALGNQPQHF. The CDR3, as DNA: TGTGCCAGCAGTTTACTGGGGGCGCTGGGCAATCAGCCCCAGCATTTT.

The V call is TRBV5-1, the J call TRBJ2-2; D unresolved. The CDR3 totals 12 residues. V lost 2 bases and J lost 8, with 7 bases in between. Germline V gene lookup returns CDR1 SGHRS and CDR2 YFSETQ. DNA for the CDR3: TGCGCCAGCAGCTTTCAGCTTGGGGAGCTGTTTTTT. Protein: CASSFQLGELFF.